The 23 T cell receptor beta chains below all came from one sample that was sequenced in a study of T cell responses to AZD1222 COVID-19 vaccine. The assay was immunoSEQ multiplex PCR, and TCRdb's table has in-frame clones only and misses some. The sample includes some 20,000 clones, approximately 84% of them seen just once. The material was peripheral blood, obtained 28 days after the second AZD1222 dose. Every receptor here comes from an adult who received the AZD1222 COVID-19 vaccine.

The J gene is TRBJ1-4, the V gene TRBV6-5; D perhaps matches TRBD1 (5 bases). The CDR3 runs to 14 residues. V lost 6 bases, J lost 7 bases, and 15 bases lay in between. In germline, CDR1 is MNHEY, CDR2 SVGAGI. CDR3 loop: CASRTGTEAEKLFF. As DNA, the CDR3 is TGTGCCAGCAGGACCGGGACTGAGGCTGAAAAACTGTTTTTT.

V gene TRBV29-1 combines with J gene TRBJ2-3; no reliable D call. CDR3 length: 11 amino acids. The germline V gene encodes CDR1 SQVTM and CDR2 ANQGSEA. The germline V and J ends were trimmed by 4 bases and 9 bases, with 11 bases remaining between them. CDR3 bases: TGCAGCGTTGTACCAGGACCCACGCAGTATTTT. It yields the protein CSVVPGPTQYF.

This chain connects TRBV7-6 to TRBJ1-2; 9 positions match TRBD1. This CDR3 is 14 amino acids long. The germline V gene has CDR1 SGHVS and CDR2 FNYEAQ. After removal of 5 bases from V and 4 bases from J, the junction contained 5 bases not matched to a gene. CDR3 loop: CASSTGQGGYGYTF. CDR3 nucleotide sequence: TGTGCCAGCAGCACGGGACAGGGCGGCTATGGCTACACCTTC.

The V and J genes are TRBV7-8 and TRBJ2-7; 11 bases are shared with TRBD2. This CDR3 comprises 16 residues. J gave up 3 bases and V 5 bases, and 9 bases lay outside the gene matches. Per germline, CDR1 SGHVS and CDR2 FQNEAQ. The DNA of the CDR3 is TGTGCCAGCAGCCATGCTACGGGACTAGCGGTCTACGAGCAGTACTTC. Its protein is CASSHATGLAVYEQYF.

CDR3: CASRPGGGSPLHF. CDR3 nucleotide sequence: TGTGCCAGCAGGCCGGGGGGGGGCTCACCCCTCCACTTT. The chain links TRBV27 to TRBJ1-6; D possibly corresponds to TRBD1 (6 bases). The CDR3 runs to 13 residues. Germline values: CDR1 MNHEY, CDR2 SMNVEV (reference sequence). V was pared by 6 bases and J by 10 bases, with 13 bases between.

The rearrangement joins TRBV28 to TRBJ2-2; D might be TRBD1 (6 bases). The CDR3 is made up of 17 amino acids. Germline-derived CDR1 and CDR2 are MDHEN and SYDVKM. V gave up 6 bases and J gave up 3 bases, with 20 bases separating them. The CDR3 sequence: CASSSSQGFVDTGELFF. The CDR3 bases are TGTGCCAGCAGCTCATCTCAGGGGTTCGTAGACACCGGGGAGCTGTTTTTT. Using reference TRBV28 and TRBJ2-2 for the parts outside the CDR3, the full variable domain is DVKVTQSSRYLVKRTGEKVFLECVQDMDHENMFWYRQDPGLGLRLIYFSYDVKMKEKGDIPEGYSVSREKKERFSLILESASTNQTSMYLCASSSSQGFVDTGELFFGEGSRLTVL.

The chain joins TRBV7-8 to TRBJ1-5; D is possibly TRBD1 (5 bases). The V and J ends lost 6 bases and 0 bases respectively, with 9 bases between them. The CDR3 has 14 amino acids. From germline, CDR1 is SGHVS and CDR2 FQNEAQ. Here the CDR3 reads CASSAGNSNQPQHF. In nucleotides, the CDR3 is TGTGCCAGCAGTGCAGGGAATAGCAATCAGCCCCAGCATTTT.

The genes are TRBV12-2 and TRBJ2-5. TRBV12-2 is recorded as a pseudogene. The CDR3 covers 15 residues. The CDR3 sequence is CPRPPQGALNETQYF. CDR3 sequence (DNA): TGTCCACGACCTCCGCAGGGAGCCCTCAACGAGACCCAGTACTTC.

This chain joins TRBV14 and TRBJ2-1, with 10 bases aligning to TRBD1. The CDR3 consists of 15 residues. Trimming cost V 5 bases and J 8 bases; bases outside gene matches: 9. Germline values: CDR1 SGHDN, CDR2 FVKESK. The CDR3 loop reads CASSARDRGMHEQFF. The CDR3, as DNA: TGTGCCAGCAGCGCCCGGGACAGGGGTATGCATGAGCAGTTCTTC.

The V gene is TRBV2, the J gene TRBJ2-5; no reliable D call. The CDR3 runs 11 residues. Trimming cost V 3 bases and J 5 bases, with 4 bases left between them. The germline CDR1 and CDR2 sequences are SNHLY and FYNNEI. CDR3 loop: CASSEGETQYF. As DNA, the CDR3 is TGTGCCAGCAGTGAGGGGGAGACCCAGTACTTC.

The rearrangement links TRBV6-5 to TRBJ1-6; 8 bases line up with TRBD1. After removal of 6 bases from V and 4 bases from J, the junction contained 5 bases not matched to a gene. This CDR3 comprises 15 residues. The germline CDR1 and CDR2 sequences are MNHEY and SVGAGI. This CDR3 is CASRDRDPYNSPLHF. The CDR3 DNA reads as TGTGCCAGCAGGGACAGGGACCCGTATAATTCACCCCTCCACTTT.

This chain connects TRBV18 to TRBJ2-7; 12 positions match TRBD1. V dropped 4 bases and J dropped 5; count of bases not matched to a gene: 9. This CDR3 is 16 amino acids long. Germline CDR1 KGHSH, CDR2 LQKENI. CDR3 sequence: CASSLPRGTGGDEQYF. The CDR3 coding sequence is TGTGCCAGCTCACTCCCGCGAGGGACAGGGGGCGACGAGCAGTACTTC.

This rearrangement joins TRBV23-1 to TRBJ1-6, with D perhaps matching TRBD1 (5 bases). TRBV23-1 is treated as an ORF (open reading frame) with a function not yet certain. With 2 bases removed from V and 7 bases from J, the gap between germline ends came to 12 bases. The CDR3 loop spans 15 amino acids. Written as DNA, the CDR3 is TGCGCCAGCAGTCAAGGGAGGGGCTCCAATTCACCCCTCCACTTT. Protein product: CASSQGRGSNSPLHF.

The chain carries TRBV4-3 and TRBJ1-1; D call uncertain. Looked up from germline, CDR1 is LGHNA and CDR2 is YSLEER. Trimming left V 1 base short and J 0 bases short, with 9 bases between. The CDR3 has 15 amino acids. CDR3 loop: CASSQGGRLNTEAFF. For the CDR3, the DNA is TGCGCCAGCAGCCAAGGTGGACGGTTGAACACTGAAGCTTTCTTT.

The CDR3 DNA reads as TGTGCCAGCAGCTTATCGGCACAGGGACGTAGCGGGAGAACACAAGAGACCCAGTACTTC. Its translation: CASSLSAQGRSGRTQETQYF. The chain employs TRBV7-3 and TRBJ2-5; 9 nucleotides agree with TRBD2. The CDR3 has 20 amino acids. V lost 2 bases and J lost 2; bases outside the gene matches: 18. In germline, CDR1 is SGHTA, CDR2 FQGTGA.

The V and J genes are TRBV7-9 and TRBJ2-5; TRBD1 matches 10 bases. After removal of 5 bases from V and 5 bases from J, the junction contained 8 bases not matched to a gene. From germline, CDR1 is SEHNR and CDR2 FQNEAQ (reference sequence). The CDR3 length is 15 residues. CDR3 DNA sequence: TGTGCCAGCAGCAGCCGGGACAGGGGCGAGGAGACCCAGTACTTC. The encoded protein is CASSSRDRGEETQYF.

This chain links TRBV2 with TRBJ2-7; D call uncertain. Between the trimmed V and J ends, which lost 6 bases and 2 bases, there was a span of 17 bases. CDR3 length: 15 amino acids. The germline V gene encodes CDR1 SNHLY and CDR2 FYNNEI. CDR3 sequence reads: CASSGQWPQTYEQYF. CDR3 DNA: TGTGCCAGCAGCGGGCAGTGGCCCCAAACCTACGAGCAGTACTTC.

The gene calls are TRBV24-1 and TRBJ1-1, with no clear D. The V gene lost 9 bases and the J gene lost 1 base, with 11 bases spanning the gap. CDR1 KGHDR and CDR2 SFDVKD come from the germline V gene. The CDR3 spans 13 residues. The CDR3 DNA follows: TGTGCCACCCGCCGCGGGAGGAACACTGAAGCTTTCTTT. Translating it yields CATRRGRNTEAFF.

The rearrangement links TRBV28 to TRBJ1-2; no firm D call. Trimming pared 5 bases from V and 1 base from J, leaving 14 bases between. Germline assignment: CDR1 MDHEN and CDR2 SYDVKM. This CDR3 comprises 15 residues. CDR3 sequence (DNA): TGTGCCAGCAGTCCTGCATCGACGGTTAACTATGGCTACACCTTC. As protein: CASSPASTVNYGYTF.

The CDR3 DNA follows: TGTGCCAGCTCACCACCGAGCACAGATACGCAGTATTTT. This encodes CASSPPSTDTQYF. The chain uses TRBV18 and TRBJ2-3; D gene ambiguous. CDR3 length: 13 amino acids. Between the trimmed V and J ends, which lost 0 bases and 0 bases, there was a span of 1 base. Germline assignment: CDR1 KGHSH and CDR2 LQKENI.

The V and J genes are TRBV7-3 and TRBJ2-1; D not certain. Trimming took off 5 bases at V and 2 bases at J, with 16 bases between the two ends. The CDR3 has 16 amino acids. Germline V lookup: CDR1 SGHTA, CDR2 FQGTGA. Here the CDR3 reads CASSRGIERTYNEQFF. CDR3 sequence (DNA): TGTGCCAGCAGCCGAGGAATTGAGAGGACCTACAATGAGCAGTTCTTC.

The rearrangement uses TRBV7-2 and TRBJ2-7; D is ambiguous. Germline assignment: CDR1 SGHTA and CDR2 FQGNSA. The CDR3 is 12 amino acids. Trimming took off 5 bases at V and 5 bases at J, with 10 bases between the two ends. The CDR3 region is CASSAIFDEQYF. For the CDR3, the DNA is TGTGCCAGCAGCGCAATATTTGACGAGCAGTACTTC. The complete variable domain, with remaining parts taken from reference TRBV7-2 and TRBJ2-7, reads GAGVSQSPSNKVTEKGKDVELRCDPISGHTALYWYRQSLGQGLEFLIYFQGNSAPDKSGLPSDRFSAERTGGSVSTLTIQRTQQEDSAVYLCASSAIFDEQYFGPGTRLTVT.

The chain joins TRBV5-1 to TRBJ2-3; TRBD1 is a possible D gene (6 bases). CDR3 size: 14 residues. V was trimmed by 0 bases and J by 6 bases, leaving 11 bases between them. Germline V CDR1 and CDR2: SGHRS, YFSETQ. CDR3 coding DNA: TGCGCCAGCAGCTTGGTAGCAGGGGCGGATACGCAGTATTTT. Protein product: CASSLVAGADTQYF.